Only one count was recorded for the clone carrying this T cell receptor beta chain. Its target is not known. CDR1 is MRHNA and CDR2 is SNTAGT in the germline V gene. Unmatched junction bases numbered 15, after V lost 7 bases and J lost 4 bases. The CDR3 contains 17 residues. As input for TCR beta libraries, about 2 micrograms of genomic DNA came from cryopreserved PBMCs. The data are from a study of cytotoxic CD8 clonotypes in ibrutinib-treated CLL. Study-wide results and limits: Clonality went up at the time of ibrutinib response, stayed stable in sustained remission, and later dropped back toward its baseline level at progression.

Researchers set a sequencing depth target of 1 in 200,000 to 1 in 1 million T cells. Generated by immunoSEQ multiplex PCR, the TCRdb table keeps only in-frame clones and is missing some. The table includes about 22,000 clones, approximately 71% detected once. The V and J genes are TRBV6-4 and TRBJ2-7, with TRBD1 matching over 11 bases. The sample in question was PBMCs, obtained after 12 months of ibrutinib treatment. This TCR derives from a human donor with chronic lymphocytic leukemia. Written as DNA, the CDR3 is TGTGCCAGCACCCAGGGTTCTAGGGACAGGGGGTCTTACGAGCAGTACTTC. Its translation is CASTQGSRDRGSYEQYF.